This T cell receptor beta chain derives from a study of CD8 T cells in ankylosing spondylitis. Looked up from germline, CDR1 is SGHAT and CDR2 is FQDESV (reference sequence). The CDR3 covers 18 residues. V shed 0 bases and J 7 bases; nucleotides not matched to a gene: 7. This clonotype was seen many times. TCRdb re-derived calls from the 5' RACE reads in MiXCR, one entry per CDR3 protein. Here the sample spans hundreds of thousands of distinct CDR3 sequences, roughly 8.6% being singletons. The sequence derives from a male donor with ankylosing spondylitis or in good health (not recorded which). Sequenced material: blood, either unsorted or a sorted T cell fraction (not recorded which). The chain couples TRBV11-1 to TRBJ2-1, with 15 bases aligning to TRBD2. The CDR3 region is CASSLAERTSGRENEQFF. For the CDR3, the DNA is TGTGCCAGCAGCTTAGCGGAAAGGACTAGCGGGAGGGAAAATGAGCAGTTCTTC.